This T cell receptor (beta chain) was retrieved from a study of T-cell memory formation after mild COVID-19. Study results and caveats: For second-wave clones that peaked at day 37, SARS-CoV-2 specificity went unverified. The pre-infection memory compartment contained some responding clones, suggesting cross-reactive memory joined.

Constant-segment primers and 5'RACE yielded cDNA libraries for TCR alpha and TCR beta, each carrying sample barcodes and UMIs. TCRdb fed the 5' RACE reads into MiXCR, producing one record per CDR3 protein. The sample records some 120,000 distinct CDR3 sequences, approximately 5.9% being singletons. V dropped 6 bases and J dropped 0; count of bases not matched to a gene: 6. The CDR3 spans 17 residues. Germline values: CDR1 MNHEY, CDR2 SVGAGI. This clonotype was observed a few times. Its antigen is unidentified. Sequencing was done on a sample of PBMCs or a T cell subset sorted from them (not recorded which). The clonotype was recovered from an adult woman who had mild COVID-19 (a few samples of this study predate the infection). Cell type and time point are not known. V is TRBV6-5 and J is TRBJ2-6; 9 bases agree with TRBD1. The CDR3 region is CASSWTGVNSGANVLTF. The CDR3 nucleotides are TGTGCCAGCAGCTGGACAGGGGTAAACTCTGGGGCCAACGTCCTGACTTTC.